This is a list of T cell receptor beta chains from one sample in a study of CD8 T cells in Susac syndrome. MiXCR, run by TCRdb on the immunoSEQ multiplex PCR reads, gives a single entry per CDR3 protein. The profile covers some 200,000 distinct CDR3 sequences, with over 90% appearing a single time and approximately 0.15% taken by the ten largest. Source material: CD8+ T cells from PBMCs. These receptor sequences come from a human donor with Susac syndrome. The CDR3 runs from the conserved cysteine through the conserved F or W. A D gene is named only where the DNA matches it firmly.

TRBV9	TRBJ1-3	NA	CASSVGTGPDTIYF	TGTGCCAGCAGCGTAGGTACTGGCCCTGACACCATATATTTT
TRBV28	TRBJ2-7	TRBD1	CASTDRGPGEQYF	TGTGCCAGCACGGACAGGGGGCCTGGGGAGCAGTACTTC
TRBV5-6	TRBJ2-7	TRBD1	CASRPGTGRPYEQYF	TGTGCCAGCAGACCCGGGACAGGGCGACCCTACGAGCAGTACTTC
TRBV9	TRBJ2-7	TRBD2	CASSVASSGGYEQYF	TGTGCCAGCAGCGTAGCGTCTAGCGGGGGGTACGAGCAGTACTTC
TRBV6-5	TRBJ1-1	NA	CASSAGSDTEAFF	TGTGCCAGCAGTGCCGGTTCGGACACTGAAGCTTTCTTT
TRBV7-6	TRBJ2-1	NA	CASSLSWRSGEASEQFF	TGTGCCAGCAGCTTATCCTGGAGGTCAGGGGAGGCGAGTGAGCAGTTCTTC
TRBV12-3/TRBV12-4	TRBJ2-7	NA	CASSPDSNVYEQYF	TGTGCCAGCAGTCCCGACTCAAACGTCTACGAGCAGTACTTC
TRBV10-1	TRBJ2-1	TRBD2	CASSLAGEEQFF	TGCGCCAGTAGCCTAGCGGGAGAGGAGCAGTTCTTC
TRBV7-9	TRBJ1-2	NA	CASSPRAGFNGYTF	TGTGCCAGCAGCCCAAGGGCAGGGTTTAATGGCTACACCTTC
TRBV14	TRBJ2-5	NA	CASRPGGLETQYF	TGTGCCAGCAGACCCGGTGGGCTCGAGACCCAGTACTTC
TRBV7-3	TRBJ2-1	NA	CASRGLPGGYNEQFF	TGTGCCAGCAGGGGCCTTCCAGGAGGCTACAATGAGCAGTTCTTC
TRBV18	TRBJ2-3	NA	CASSPPGGYTQYF	TGTGCCAGCTCACCACCGGGTGGCTATACGCAGTATTTT
TRBV7-9	TRBJ2-7	TRBD2	CASSFPSGTYEQYF	TGTGCCAGCAGCTTTCCTAGCGGGACCTACGAGCAGTACTTC
TRBV10-3	TRBJ1-1	TRBD1	CAISDSTGARETEAFF	TGTGCCATCAGTGATTCGACAGGGGCTAGAGAAACTGAAGCTTTCTTT